The entry that follows covers one TCR beta chain sequence. What it binds is unknown. This sample is drawn from a study of Ad26.COV2.S vaccination and SARS-CoV-2 variants. Overall study findings and caveats: Substantial breadth was reportedly displayed by spike-specific CD8+ and CD4+ T cell responses after vaccination.

Clones were sequenced by immunoSEQ multiplex PCR, and TCRdb holds only the in-frame ones, with some missing. The sample includes just under 250,000 clones, 88% of them seen just once. With 3 bases removed from V and 5 bases from J, the gap between germline ends came to 8 bases. Germline loops: CDR1 MDHEN, CDR2 SYDVKM. CDR3 length: 13 residues. Treatment here: over 15 received Ad26.COV2.S at low or high dose, single or two shots; 5 received placebo; per-sample allocation not given. Sampling was performed 63 days after the first vaccine or placebo injection. This chain connects TRBV28 to TRBJ1-5; D is unclear. The receptor's source is a person between 18 and 59 years old who received the Ad26.COV2.S COVID-19 vaccine or a placebo. Sequencing used peripheral blood, obtained in a trial of Ad26.COV2.S vaccine versus placebo. The CDR3 loop reads CASSFSGHQPQHF. DNA for the CDR3: TGTGCCAGCAGTTTTTCCGGGCATCAGCCCCAGCATTTT.